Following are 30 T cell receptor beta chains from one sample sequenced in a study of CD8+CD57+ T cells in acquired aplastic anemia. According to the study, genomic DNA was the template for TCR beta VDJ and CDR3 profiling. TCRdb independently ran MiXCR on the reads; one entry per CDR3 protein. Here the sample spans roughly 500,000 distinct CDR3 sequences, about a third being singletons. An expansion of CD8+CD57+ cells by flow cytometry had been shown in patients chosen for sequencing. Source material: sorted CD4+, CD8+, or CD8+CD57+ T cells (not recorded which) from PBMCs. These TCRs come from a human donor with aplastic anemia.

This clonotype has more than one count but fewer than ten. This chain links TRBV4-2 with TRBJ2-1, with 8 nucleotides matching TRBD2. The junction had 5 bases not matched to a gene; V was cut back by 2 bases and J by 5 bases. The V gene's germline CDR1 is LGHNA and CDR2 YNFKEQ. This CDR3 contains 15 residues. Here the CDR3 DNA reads TGTGCCAGCAGCCAAACCGGGACTAGAGACAATGAGCAGTTCTTC. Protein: CASSQTGTRDNEQFF.

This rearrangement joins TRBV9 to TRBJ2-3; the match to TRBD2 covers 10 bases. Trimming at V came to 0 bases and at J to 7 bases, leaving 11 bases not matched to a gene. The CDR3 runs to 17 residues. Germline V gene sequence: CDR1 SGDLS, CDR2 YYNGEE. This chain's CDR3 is CASSVDGLAGALNTQYF. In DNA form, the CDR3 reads TGTGCCAGCAGCGTAGATGGCCTAGCGGGAGCATTAAATACGCAGTATTTT.

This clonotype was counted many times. The CDR3 bases are TGTGCCAGCAGCGCCATAGACAGTGCCTACGAGCAGTACTTC. This sequence encodes CASSAIDSAYEQYF. The chain combines TRBV9 with TRBJ2-7; the D gene is possibly TRBD1 (5 bases). V lost 3 bases to trimming and J lost 2 bases, with 12 bases between them. Per germline, CDR1 SGDLS and CDR2 YYNGEE. There are 14 residues in the CDR3.

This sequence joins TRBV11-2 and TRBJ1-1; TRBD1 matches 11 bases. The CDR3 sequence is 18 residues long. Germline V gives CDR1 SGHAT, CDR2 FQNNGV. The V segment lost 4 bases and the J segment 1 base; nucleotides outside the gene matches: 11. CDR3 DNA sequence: TGTGCCAGCAGCTCAGACTGGACAGGGGGCAAACGGAACACTGAAGCTTTCTTT. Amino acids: CASSSDWTGGKRNTEAFF. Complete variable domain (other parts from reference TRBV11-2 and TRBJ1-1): EAGVAQSPRYKIIEKRQSVAFWCNPISGHATLYWYQQILGQGPKLLIQFQNNGVVDDSQLPKDRFSAERLKGVDSTLKIQPAKLEDSAVYLCASSSDWTGGKRNTEAFFGQGTRLTVV.

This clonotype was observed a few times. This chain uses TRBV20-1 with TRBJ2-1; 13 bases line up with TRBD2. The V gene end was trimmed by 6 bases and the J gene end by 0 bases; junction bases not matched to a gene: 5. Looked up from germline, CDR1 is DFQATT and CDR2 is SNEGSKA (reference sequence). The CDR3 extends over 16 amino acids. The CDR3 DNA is TGCAGTGCCCCAACTAGCGGGGGGGGCTCCTACAATGAGCAGTTCTTC. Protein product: CSAPTSGGGSYNEQFF.

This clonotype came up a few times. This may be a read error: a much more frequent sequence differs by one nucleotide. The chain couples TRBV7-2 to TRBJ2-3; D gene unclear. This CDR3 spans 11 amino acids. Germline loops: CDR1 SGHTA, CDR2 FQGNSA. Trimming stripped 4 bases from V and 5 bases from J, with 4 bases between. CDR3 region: CASSCGDTQYF. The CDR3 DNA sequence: TGTGCCAGCAGCTGTGGAGATACGCAGTATTTT.

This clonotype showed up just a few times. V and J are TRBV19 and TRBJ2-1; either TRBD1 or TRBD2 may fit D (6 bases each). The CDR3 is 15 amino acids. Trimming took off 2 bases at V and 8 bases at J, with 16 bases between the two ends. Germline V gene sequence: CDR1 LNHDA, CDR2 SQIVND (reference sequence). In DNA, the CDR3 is TGTGCCAGTAGTATAATGGGGGGCGAATTCCATGAGCAGTTCTTC. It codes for CASSIMGGEFHEQFF.

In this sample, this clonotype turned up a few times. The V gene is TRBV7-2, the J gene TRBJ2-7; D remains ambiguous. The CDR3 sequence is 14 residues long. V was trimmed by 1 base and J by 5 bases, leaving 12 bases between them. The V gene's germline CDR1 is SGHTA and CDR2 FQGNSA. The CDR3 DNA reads TGTGCCAGCAGCTTAGGTTTGTCGATTCACGAGCAGTACTTC. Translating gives CASSLGLSIHEQYF.

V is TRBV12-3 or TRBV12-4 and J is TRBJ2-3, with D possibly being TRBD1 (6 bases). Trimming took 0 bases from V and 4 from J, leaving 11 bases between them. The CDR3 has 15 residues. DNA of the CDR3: TGTGCCAGCAGTTTAGCGGGACACCCCCCAGATACGCAGTATTTT. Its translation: CASSLAGHPPDTQYF.

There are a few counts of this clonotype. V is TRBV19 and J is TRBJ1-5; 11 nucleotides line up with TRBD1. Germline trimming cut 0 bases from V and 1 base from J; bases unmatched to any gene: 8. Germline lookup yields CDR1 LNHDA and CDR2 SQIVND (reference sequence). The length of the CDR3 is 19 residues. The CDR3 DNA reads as TGTGCCAGTAGTATAGAAGGGACAGGGGGATTATGGAGCAATCAGCCCCAGCATTTT. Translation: CASSIEGTGGLWSNQPQHF.

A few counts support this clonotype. The CDR3 DNA follows: TGTGCCAGCAGCTTAGCCCCCCTCAGACGGTTGAACACTGAAGCTTTCTTT. Its protein is CASSLAPLRRLNTEAFF. V is TRBV7-2 and J is TRBJ1-1; D call uncertain. CDR3 length equals 17 residues. The germline V gene has CDR1 SGHTA and CDR2 FQGNSA. Deletions cut 0 bases from V and 0 bases from J, with 14 bases between.

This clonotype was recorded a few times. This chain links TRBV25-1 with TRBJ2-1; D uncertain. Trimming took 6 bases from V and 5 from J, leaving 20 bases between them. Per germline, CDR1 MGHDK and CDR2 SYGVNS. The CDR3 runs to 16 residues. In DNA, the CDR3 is TGTGCCAGCAGCCACCTGAGTGGACGAAGTAACAATGAGCAGTTCTTC. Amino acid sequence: CASSHLSGRSNNEQFF.

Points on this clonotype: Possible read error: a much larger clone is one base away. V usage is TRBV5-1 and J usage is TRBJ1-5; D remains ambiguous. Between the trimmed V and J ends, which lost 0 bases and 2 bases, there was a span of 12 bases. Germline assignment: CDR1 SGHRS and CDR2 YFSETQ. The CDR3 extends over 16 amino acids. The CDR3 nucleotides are TGCGCCAGCAGCTTGGACTTCCTGGGTGGCAATCAGCCCCAGCATTTT. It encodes CASSLDFLGGNQPQHF.

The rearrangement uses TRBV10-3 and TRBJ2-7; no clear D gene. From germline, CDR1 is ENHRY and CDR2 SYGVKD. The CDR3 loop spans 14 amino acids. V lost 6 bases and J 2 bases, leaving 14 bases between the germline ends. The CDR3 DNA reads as TGTGCCATCAGCGCGGATGAAGAGACCTACGAGCAGTACTTC. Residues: CAISADEETYEQYF.

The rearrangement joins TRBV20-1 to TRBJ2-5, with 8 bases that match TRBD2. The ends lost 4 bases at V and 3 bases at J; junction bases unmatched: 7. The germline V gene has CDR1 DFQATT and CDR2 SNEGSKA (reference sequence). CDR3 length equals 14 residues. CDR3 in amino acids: CSAITSGNKETQYF. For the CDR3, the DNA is TGCAGTGCTATTACTAGCGGAAACAAAGAGACCCAGTACTTC.

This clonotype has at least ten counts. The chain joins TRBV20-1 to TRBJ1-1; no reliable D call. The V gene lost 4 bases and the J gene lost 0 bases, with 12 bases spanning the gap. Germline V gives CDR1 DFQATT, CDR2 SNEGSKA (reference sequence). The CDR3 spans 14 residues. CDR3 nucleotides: TGCAGTGCTAAGGCAGCTGGCGTGAACACTGAAGCTTTCTTT. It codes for CSAKAAGVNTEAFF.

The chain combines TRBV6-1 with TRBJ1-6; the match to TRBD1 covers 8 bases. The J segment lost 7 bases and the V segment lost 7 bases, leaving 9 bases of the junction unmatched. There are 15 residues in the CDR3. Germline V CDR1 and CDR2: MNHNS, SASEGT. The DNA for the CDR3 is TGTGCCAGCAAAAGATTGGACAGGGACAATTCACCCCTCCACTTT. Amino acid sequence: CASKRLDRDNSPLHF.

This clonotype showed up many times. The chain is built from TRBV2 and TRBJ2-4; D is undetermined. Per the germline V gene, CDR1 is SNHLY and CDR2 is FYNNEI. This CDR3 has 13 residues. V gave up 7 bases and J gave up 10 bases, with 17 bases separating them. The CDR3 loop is CASTDGSQRIQYF. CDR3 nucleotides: TGTGCCAGCACTGACGGGTCCCAGAGGATTCAGTACTTC.

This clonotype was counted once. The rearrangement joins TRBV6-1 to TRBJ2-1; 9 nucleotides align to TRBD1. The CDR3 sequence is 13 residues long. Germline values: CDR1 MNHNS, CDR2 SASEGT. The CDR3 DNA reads TGTGCTAGGAGGACAGGGGTGTACAATGAGCAGTTCTTC. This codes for CARRTGVYNEQFF.

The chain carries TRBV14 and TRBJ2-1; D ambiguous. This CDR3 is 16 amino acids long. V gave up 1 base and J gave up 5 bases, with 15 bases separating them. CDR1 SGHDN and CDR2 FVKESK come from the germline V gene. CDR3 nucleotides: TGTGCCAGCAGCCAAGTATTACGGGCCCACAACAATGAGCAGTTCTTC. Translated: CASSQVLRAHNNEQFF. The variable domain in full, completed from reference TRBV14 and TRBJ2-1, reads EAGVTQFPSHSVIEKGQTVTLRCDPISGHDNLYWYRRVMGKEIKFLLHFVKESKQDESGMPNNRFLAERTGGTYSTLKVQPAELEDSGVYFCASSQVLRAHNNEQFFGPGTRLTVL.

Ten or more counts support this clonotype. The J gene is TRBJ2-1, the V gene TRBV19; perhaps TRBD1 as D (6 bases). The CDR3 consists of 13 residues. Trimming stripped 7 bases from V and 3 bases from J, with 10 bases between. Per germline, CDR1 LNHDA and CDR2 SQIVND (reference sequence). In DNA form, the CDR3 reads TGTGCCAGTACGGGACAACTCTACAATGAGCAGTTCTTC. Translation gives CASTGQLYNEQFF.

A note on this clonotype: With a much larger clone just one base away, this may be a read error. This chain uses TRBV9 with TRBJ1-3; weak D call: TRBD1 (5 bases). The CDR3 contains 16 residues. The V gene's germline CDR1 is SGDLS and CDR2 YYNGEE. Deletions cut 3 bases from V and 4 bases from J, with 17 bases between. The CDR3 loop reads CASSDLTEAGGNTIYF. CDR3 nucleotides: TGTGCCAGCAGCGACTTGACAGAGGCTGGCGGAAACACCATATATTTT.

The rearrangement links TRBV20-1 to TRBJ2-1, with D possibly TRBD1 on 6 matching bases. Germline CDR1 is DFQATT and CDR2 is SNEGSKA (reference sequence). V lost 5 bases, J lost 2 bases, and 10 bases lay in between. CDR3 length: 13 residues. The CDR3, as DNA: TGCAGTGCTCTACGGGACACCTACAATGAGCAGTTCTTC. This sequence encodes CSALRDTYNEQFF.

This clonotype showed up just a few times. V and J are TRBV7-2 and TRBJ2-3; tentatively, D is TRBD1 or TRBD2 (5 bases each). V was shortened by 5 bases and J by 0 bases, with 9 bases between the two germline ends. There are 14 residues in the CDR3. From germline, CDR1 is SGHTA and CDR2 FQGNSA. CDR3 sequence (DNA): TGTGCCAGCAGCCCCGAGGGGAGCACAGATACGCAGTATTTT. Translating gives CASSPEGSTDTQYF.

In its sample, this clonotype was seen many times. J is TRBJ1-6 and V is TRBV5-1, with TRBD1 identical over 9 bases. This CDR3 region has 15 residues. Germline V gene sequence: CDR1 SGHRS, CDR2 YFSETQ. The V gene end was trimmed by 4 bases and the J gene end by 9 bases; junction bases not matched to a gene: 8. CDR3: CASSPRTGEASPLHF. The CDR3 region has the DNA TGCGCCAGCAGCCCGAGGACAGGGGAGGCTTCACCCCTCCACTTT.

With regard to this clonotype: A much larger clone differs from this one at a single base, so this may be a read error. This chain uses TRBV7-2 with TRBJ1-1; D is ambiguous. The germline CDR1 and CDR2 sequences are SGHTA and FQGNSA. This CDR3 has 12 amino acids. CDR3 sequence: CASSPQNAEAFF. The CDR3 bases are TGTGCCAGCAGCCCCCAGAACGCTGAAGCTTTCTTT.

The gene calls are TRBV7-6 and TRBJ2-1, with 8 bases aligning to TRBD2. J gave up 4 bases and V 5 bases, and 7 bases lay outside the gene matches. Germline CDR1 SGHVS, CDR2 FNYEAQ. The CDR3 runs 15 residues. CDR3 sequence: CASSESGGTYNEQFF. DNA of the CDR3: TGTGCCAGCAGCGAGAGCGGGGGAACTTACAATGAGCAGTTCTTC.

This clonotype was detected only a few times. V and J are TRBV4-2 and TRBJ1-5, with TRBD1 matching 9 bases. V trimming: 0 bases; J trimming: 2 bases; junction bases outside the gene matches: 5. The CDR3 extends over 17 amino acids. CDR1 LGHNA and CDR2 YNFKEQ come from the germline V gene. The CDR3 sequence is CASSQEGTGIGNQPQHF. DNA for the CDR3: TGTGCCAGCAGCCAAGAGGGGACAGGGATTGGCAATCAGCCCCAGCATTTT.

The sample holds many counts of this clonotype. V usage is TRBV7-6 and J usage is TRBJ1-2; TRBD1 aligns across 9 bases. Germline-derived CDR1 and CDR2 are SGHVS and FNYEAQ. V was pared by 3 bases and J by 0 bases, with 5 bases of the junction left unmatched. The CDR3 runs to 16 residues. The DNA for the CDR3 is TGTGCCAGCAGCTTCGGGACAGGGCGATCTAACTATGGCTACACCTTC. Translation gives CASSFGTGRSNYGYTF.

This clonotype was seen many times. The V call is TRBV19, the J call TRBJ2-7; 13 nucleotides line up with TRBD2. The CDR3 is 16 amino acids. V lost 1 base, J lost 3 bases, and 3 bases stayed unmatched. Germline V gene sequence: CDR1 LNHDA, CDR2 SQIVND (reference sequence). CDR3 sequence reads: CASSIGTSGRVYEQYF. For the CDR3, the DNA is TGTGCCAGTAGTATAGGGACTAGCGGGAGAGTCTACGAGCAGTACTTC. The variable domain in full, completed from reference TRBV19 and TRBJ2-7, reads DGGITQSPKYLFRKEGQNVTLSCEQNLNHDAMYWYRQDPGQGLRLIYYSQIVNDFQKGDIAEGYSVSREKKESFPLTVTSAQKNPTAFYLCASSIGTSGRVYEQYFGPGTRLTVT.